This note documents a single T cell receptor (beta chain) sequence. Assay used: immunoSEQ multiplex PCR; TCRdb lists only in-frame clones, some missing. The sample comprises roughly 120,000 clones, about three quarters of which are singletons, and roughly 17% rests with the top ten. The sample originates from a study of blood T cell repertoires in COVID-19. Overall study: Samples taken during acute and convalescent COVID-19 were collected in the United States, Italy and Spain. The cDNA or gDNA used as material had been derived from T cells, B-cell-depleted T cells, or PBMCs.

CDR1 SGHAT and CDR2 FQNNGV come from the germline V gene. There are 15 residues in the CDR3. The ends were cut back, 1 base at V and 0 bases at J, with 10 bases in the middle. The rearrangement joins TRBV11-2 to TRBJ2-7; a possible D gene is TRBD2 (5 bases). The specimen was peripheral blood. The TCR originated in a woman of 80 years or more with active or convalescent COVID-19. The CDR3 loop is CASSLGRVSSYEQYF. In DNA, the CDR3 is TGTGCCAGCAGCTTAGGGCGGGTAAGCTCCTACGAGCAGTACTTC.